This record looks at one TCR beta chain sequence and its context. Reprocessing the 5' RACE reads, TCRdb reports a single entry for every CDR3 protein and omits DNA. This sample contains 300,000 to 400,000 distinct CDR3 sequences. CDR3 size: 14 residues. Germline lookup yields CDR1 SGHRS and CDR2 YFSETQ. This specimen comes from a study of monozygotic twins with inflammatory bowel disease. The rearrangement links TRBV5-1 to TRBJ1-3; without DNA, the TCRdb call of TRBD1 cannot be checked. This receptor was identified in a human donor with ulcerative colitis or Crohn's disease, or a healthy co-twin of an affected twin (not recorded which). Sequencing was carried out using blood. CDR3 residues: CASRPGNAGNTIYF.